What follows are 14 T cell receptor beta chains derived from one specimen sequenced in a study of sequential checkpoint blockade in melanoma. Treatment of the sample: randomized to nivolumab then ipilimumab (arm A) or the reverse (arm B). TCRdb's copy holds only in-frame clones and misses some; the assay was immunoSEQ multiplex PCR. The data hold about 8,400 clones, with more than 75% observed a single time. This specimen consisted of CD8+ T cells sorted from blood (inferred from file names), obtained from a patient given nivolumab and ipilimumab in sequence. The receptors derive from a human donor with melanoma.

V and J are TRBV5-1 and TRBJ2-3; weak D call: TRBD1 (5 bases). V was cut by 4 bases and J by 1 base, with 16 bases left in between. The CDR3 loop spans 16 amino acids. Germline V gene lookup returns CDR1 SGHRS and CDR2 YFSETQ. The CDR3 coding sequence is TGCGCCAGCAGCCCCCTAGGGGCTTCGGGCACAGATACGCAGTATTTT. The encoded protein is CASSPLGASGTDTQYF.

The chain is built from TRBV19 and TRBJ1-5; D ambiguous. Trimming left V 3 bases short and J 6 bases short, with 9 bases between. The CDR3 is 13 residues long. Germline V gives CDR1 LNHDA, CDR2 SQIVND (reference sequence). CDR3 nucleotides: TGTGCCAGTAGTATTTCGGGAATTCAGCCCCAGCATTTT. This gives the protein CASSISGIQPQHF.

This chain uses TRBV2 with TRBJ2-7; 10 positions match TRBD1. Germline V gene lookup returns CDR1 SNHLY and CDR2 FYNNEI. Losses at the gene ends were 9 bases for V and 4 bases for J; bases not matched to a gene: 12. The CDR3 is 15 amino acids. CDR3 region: CASSGGTGARYEQYV. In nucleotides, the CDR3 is TGTGCCAGTTCAGGCGGGACAGGGGCCAGATACGAGCAGTACGTC.

The chain's CDR3 is CASSLSFLSSVSYEQYF. DNA for the CDR3: TGTGCCAGCAGCTTGTCCTTTTTGTCTAGCGTCTCCTACGAGCAGTACTTC. This sequence joins TRBV5-6 and TRBJ2-7, with a possible D match to TRBD2 (6 bases). The CDR3 runs 17 residues. The ends were cut back, 1 base at V and 0 bases at J, with 17 bases in the middle. The germline V gene has CDR1 SGHDT and CDR2 YYEEEE. Full variable domain (outside the CDR3, taken from reference TRBV5-6 and TRBJ2-7): DAGVTQSPTHLIKTRGQQVTLRCSPKSGHDTVSWYQQALGQGPQFIFQYYEEEERQRGNFPDRFSGHQFPNYSSELNVNALLLGDSALYLCASSLSFLSSVSYEQYFGPGTRLTVT.

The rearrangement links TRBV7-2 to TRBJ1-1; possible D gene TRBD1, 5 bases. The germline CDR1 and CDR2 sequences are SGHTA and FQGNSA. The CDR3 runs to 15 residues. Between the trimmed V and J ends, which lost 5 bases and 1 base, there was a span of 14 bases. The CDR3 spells CASSKTGTKNTEAFF. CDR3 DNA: TGTGCCAGCAGCAAAACCGGGACTAAGAACACTGAAGCTTTCTTT.

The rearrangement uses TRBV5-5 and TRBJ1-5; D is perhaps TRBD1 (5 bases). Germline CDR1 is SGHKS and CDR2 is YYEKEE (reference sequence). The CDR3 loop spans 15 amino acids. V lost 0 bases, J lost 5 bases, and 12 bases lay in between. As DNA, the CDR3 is TGTGCCAGCAGCTTGGACCCCTTAGGGGATCAGCCCCAGCATTTT. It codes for CASSLDPLGDQPQHF.

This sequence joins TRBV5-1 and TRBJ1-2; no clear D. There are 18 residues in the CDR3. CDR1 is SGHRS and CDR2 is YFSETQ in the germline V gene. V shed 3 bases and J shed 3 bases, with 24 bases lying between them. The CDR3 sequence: CASSWTIQEGLYYYGYTF. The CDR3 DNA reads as TGCGCCAGCAGCTGGACTATCCAGGAGGGCCTCTATTACTATGGCTACACCTTC. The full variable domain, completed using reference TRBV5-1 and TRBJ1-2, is KAGVTQTPRYLIKTRGQQVTLSCSPISGHRSVSWYQQTPGQGLQFLFEYFSETQRNKGNFPGRFSGRQFSNSRSEMNVSTLELGDSALYLCASSWTIQEGLYYYGYTFGSGTRLTVV.

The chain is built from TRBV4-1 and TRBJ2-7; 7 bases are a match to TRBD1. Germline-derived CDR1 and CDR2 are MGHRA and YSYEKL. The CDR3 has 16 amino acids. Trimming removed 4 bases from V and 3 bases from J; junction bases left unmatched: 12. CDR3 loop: CASSLTTGSPYYEQYF. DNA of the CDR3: TGCGCCAGCAGCCTTACGACAGGGAGCCCTTACTACGAGCAGTACTTC.

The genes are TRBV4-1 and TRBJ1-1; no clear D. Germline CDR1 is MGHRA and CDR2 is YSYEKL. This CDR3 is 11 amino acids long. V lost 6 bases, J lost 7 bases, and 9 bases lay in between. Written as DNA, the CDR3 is TGCGCCAGCAGTTACCGGTATGAAGCTTTCTTT. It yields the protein CASSYRYEAFF.

The CDR3 loop is CASSLMGQGFGNQPQHF. The CDR3 DNA follows: TGTGCCAGCAGTTTAATGGGACAGGGATTCGGCAATCAGCCCCAGCATTTT. The chain has TRBV28 and TRBJ1-5; 9 bases fit TRBD1. This CDR3 comprises 17 residues. Germline lookup yields CDR1 MDHEN and CDR2 SYDVKM. V lost 2 bases, J lost 2 bases, and 7 bases stayed unmatched.

CDR3 protein: CASSQEGQGAYEQYF. DNA of the CDR3: TGCGCCAGCAGCCAAGAGGGACAGGGTGCCTACGAGCAGTACTTC. This chain connects TRBV4-1 to TRBJ2-7; 9 nucleotides match TRBD1. V gave up 0 bases and J gave up 2 bases; unmatched junction bases: 2. The germline V gene has CDR1 MGHRA and CDR2 YSYEKL. The CDR3 covers 15 residues.

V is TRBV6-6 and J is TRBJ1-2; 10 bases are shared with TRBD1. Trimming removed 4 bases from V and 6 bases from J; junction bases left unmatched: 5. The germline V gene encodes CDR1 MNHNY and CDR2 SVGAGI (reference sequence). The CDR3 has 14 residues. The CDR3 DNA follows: TGTGCCAGCAGTTTGGGACAGGGGAATAATGGCTACACCTTC. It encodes CASSLGQGNNGYTF.

CDR3 DNA sequence: TGTGCCAGCAGTTTACTATTAGACTCCGAGCAGTACTTC. This sequence encodes CASSLLLDSEQYF. The rearrangement joins TRBV27 to TRBJ2-7; no firm D call. There are 13 residues in the CDR3. Trimming cost V 2 bases and J 6 bases, with 11 bases left between them. Germline V CDR1 and CDR2: MNHEY, SMNVEV (reference sequence).

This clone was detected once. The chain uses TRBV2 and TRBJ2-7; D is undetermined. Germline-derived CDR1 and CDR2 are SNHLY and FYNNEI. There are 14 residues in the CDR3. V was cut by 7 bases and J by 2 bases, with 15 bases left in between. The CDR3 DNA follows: TGTGCCAGCACCCCATCATACAGTGCCTACGAGCAGTACTTC. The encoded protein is CASTPSYSAYEQYF.